One sample yielded the 20 T cell receptor beta chains listed below, sequenced in a study of cytomegalovirus exposure and HLA in healthy donors. It was with 60 Vbeta and 13 Jbeta primers that the PCR ran. Sequencing used immunoSEQ multiplex PCR; TCRdb keeps in-frame clones, though not all of them. Here the sample spans 110,000 to 150,000 clones, roughly 73% being singletons. Sequences were obtained from PBMCs. The source is a man aged 40-50 years in good health and CMV-seronegative.

The rearrangement joins TRBV7-2 to TRBJ2-3; 8 bases fit TRBD2. The V gene end was trimmed by 1 base and the J gene end by 4 bases; junction bases not matched to a gene: 4. The CDR3 covers 15 residues. Germline assignment: CDR1 SGHTA and CDR2 FQGNSA. CDR3 in amino acids: CASSLVGGDADTQYF. The CDR3 coding sequence is TGTGCCAGCAGCTTAGTCGGGGGGGACGCAGATACGCAGTATTTT.

The rearrangement links TRBV6-1 to TRBJ2-7; D ambiguous. The ends were cut back, 5 bases at V and 4 bases at J, with 3 bases in the middle. CDR1 and CDR2 from the germline V gene are MNHNS and SASEGT. The CDR3 has 10 residues. This CDR3 is CASSRYEQYF. CDR3 DNA sequence: TGTGCCAGCAGTCGGTACGAGCAGTACTTC.

The chain uses TRBV6-5 and TRBJ1-2; 9 bases line up with TRBD1. Per the germline V gene, CDR1 is MNHEY and CDR2 is SVGAGI. V trimming: 5 bases; J trimming: 6 bases; junction bases outside the gene matches: 7. This CDR3 contains 14 residues. The CDR3 nucleotides read TGTGCCAGCAGTCCTACAGGGACAGGGAATGGCTACACCTTC. This translates into CASSPTGTGNGYTF.

This clone was counted between two and nine times. V usage is TRBV5-1 and J usage is TRBJ2-3; TRBD2 might be the D (6 bases). Germline V lookup: CDR1 SGHRS, CDR2 YFSETQ. The CDR3 spans 14 residues. Trimming left V 5 bases short and J 2 bases short, with 12 bases between. The CDR3 nucleotides read TGCGCCAGCAGATTAGCGGAAAACACAGATACGCAGTATTTT. Its protein is CASRLAENTDTQYF.

The rearrangement uses TRBV6-1 and TRBJ2-6, with D tentatively TRBD1 (5 bases). V was pared by 5 bases and J by 2 bases, with 10 bases between. This CDR3 contains 15 residues. Germline V CDR1 and CDR2: MNHNS, SASEGT. CDR3 loop: CASSNQGAGANVLTF. CDR3 DNA sequence: TGTGCCAGCAGTAATCAGGGTGCTGGGGCCAACGTCCTGACTTTC.

The chain uses TRBV7-9 and TRBJ2-7; possibly TRBD1 for D (6 bases). CDR1 is SEHNR, CDR2 FQNEAQ, per germline (reference sequence). V lost 5 bases and J 2 bases, leaving 13 bases between the germline ends. The CDR3 consists of 14 residues. CDR3 loop: CASSPRTVTYEQYF. The CDR3 DNA follows: TGTGCCAGCAGCCCCAGGACAGTAACCTACGAGCAGTACTTC.

This chain links TRBV12-2 with TRBJ1-2; the table's D call, TRBD1, has no DNA check behind it. TRBV12-2 is a pseudogene. The CDR3 sequence is 18 residues long. The CDR3 DNA reads TGTGCAAGTCGCTTAGAGGGTGGGAGGGACAGGGGATTCTATGGCTACACCTTC. Protein: CASRLEGGRDRGFYGYTF.

V and J are TRBV7-3 and TRBJ2-5; weak D call: TRBD1 (6 bases). The length of the CDR3 is 14 residues. Germline CDR1 is SGHTA and CDR2 is FQGTGA. V gave up 6 bases and J gave up 0 bases, with 11 bases separating them. DNA of the CDR3: TGTGCCAGCAGAACCGGACAGTACCAAGAGACCCAGTACTTC. This sequence encodes CASRTGQYQETQYF. Using reference TRBV7-3 and TRBJ2-5 for the parts outside the CDR3, the full variable domain is GAGVSQTPSNKVTEKGKYVELRCDPISGHTALYWYRQSLGQGPEFLIYFQGTGAADDSGLPNDRFFAVRPEGSVSTLKIQRTERGDSAVYLCASRTGQYQETQYFGPGTRLLVL.

The chain joins TRBV25-1 to TRBJ2-2, with TRBD1 matching over 11 bases. Germline V gene data show CDR1 as MGHDK and CDR2 as SYGVNS. This CDR3 spans 18 amino acids. Trimming at V came to 2 bases and at J to 6 bases, leaving 11 bases not matched to a gene. DNA of the CDR3: TGTGCCAGCAGTGAAATCGGGACAGGGGGGTATGGGGCCGGGGAGCTGTTTTTT. Translation: CASSEIGTGGYGAGELFF.

The chain has TRBV18 and TRBJ2-1; D gene uncertain. This CDR3 region has 13 residues. V gave up 3 bases and J gave up 5 bases, with 8 bases separating them. Looked up from germline, CDR1 is KGHSH and CDR2 is LQKENI. The CDR3 region is CASSPNSNNEQFF. CDR3 nucleotide sequence: TGTGCCAGCTCACCTAACAGTAACAATGAGCAGTTCTTC.

This clone was observed a few times. J is TRBJ2-7 and V is TRBV11-2, with D possibly TRBD2 on 7 matching bases. This CDR3 is 15 amino acids long. V was clipped by 5 bases and J by 7 bases, with 21 bases between them. Germline V gene sequence: CDR1 SGHAT, CDR2 FQNNGV. CDR3 loop: CASSGRDTRTIEQYF. The DNA for the CDR3 is TGTGCCAGCAGCGGGAGGGACACGCGTACGATAGAGCAGTACTTC.

The chain joins TRBV5-1 to TRBJ2-7, with a weak D call TRBD2 (6 bases). In germline, CDR1 is SGHRS, CDR2 YFSETQ. The CDR3 runs 13 residues. Trimming took off 0 bases at V and 6 bases at J, with 10 bases between the two ends. CDR3 bases: TGCGCCAGCAGCTTGGGGGGGGAGTCCGAGCAGTACTTC. Translating gives CASSLGGESEQYF.

The CDR3 DNA reads TGTGCCAGCACAAGGTCGGGGGACAGGGGTGGCTACACCTTC. Protein: CASTRSGDRGGYTF. The chain employs TRBV25-1 and TRBJ1-2, with 10 bases matching TRBD1. V lost 7 bases to trimming and J lost 7 bases; unmatched junction nucleotides: 9. There are 14 residues in the CDR3. CDR1 MGHDK and CDR2 SYGVNS come from the germline V gene.

CDR3 nucleotide sequence: TGTGCCAGCACCAGAATGGGGCTCACTAATGAAAAACTGTTTTTT. It is translated as CASTRMGLTNEKLFF. J is TRBJ1-4 and V is TRBV9; weak D call: TRBD1 (5 bases). V was shortened by 6 bases and J by 2 bases, with 14 bases between the two germline ends. The CDR3 runs to 15 residues. CDR1 and CDR2 from the germline V gene are SGDLS and YYNGEE.

V gene TRBV27 combines with J gene TRBJ2-7; the match to TRBD1 covers 7 bases. The CDR3 is 13 residues long. Germline CDR1 reads MNHEY; CDR2 reads SMNVEV (reference sequence). Trimming removed 5 bases from V and 7 bases from J; junction bases left unmatched: 8. This CDR3 reads CASSPTGEQEQYF. DNA for the CDR3: TGTGCCAGCAGTCCCACAGGGGAACAAGAGCAGTACTTC.

This rearrangement joins TRBV29-1 to TRBJ2-7; no clear D. This CDR3 is 11 amino acids long. The V gene's germline CDR1 is SQVTM and CDR2 ANQGSEA. Trimming removed 6 bases from V and 2 bases from J, with 8 bases in between. The CDR3 is CSVLAAYEQYF. The CDR3 nucleotides read TGCAGCGTCCTGGCGGCCTACGAGCAGTACTTC.

This clone was seen a handful of times. The rearrangement joins TRBV5-1 to TRBJ2-2; 8 bases map to TRBD1. V lost 4 bases and J lost 6; bases outside the gene matches: 14. Germline values: CDR1 SGHRS, CDR2 YFSETQ. The CDR3 loop spans 17 amino acids. In DNA, the CDR3 is TGCGCCAGCAGCCCGGACAGGGTAGGGAATACACCCGGGGAGCTGTTTTTT. Its protein product is CASSPDRVGNTPGELFF.

The rearrangement uses TRBV5-6 and TRBJ2-7; D uncertain. Looked up from germline, CDR1 is SGHDT and CDR2 is YYEEEE. The length of the CDR3 is 12 residues. Trimming shortened V by 2 bases and J by 5 bases, and 8 bases separated the two germline ends. The CDR3 loop is CASSFVSNEQYF. The CDR3 DNA follows: TGTGCCAGCAGCTTTGTGTCCAACGAGCAGTACTTC.

To note about this clone: This may be a read error: a much more frequent sequence differs by one nucleotide. The chain combines TRBV5-1 with TRBJ2-2, with 11 bases matching TRBD2. CDR1 is SGHRS, CDR2 YFSETQ, per germline. The CDR3 sequence is 15 residues long. Trimming cost V 4 bases and J 6 bases; bases outside gene matches: 5. The DNA of the CDR3 is TGCGCCAGCAGCCCGACTAGCGGGGTTGCCGGGGAGCTGTTTTTT. It translates to CASSPTSGVAGELFF.

The chain links TRBV7-9 to TRBJ2-7, with D perhaps TRBD1 (5 bases). Looked up from germline, CDR1 is SEHNR and CDR2 is FQNEAQ (reference sequence). Between the trimmed V and J ends, which lost 5 bases and 4 bases, there was a span of 9 bases. This CDR3 region has 12 residues. CDR3 loop: CASSPPGYEQYF. For the CDR3, the DNA is TGTGCCAGCAGCCCCCCAGGGTACGAGCAGTACTTC.